This T cell receptor (beta chain) was sequenced in a study of PD-1 blockade in mismatch repair-deficient tumors. Study-level background: Enrolled about 2012-2016, patients had progressing, pretreated mismatch repair-deficient cancers of about a dozen types. Notes on the study in general: After pembrolizumab, tumor-resident clones rose rapidly, then generally contracted before radiologic responses.

Comment on this clone: Its antigen is currently unknown.

Germline loops: CDR1 SGHDT, CDR2 YYEEEE. The CDR3 loop spans 15 amino acids. The V and J ends lost 1 base and 3 bases respectively, with 11 bases between them. Measured with immunoSEQ multiplex PCR; TCRdb has only the in-frame clones, and not every one. Found here are approximately 15,000 clones, 65% to 90% of them singletons; the top ten hold about 1.8%. The source is an adult with mismatch repair-deficient cancer. V usage is TRBV5-6 and J usage is TRBJ2-1; a weak D match, TRBD2 (5 bases). The sample was PBMCs, taken less than 15 weeks after starting pembrolizumab. CDR3 in DNA: TGTGCCAGCAGCTTGCCTAGCCAAAACTACAATGAGCAGTTCTTC. Its translation is CASSLPSQNYNEQFF.